The clone carrying this T cell receptor (beta chain) was detected only a few times. Its antigen is currently unknown. The data were obtained in a study of T-cell reconstitution after alpha-beta-depleted transplantation in children. Study results and caveats: It was newly produced T cells that mostly accounted for T-cell counts and diversity one year after transplant. At around two months after transplant, the alpha-beta T cells were reportedly derived from several hundred expanded clones that came from non-depleted graft cells.

TCRbeta library preparation incorporated unique molecular identifiers. TCRdb recomputed calls from the PCR reads with MiXCR, one row per CDR3 protein. The sample carries a few hundred thousand distinct CDR3 sequences, about 7% recorded once. The V and J ends lost 5 bases and 0 bases respectively, with 15 bases between them. The CDR3 consists of 16 residues. Looked up from germline, CDR1 is SGHVS and CDR2 is FNYEAQ. This specimen was PBMCs, taken before TCRalphabeta/CD19-depleted stem cell transplant. The chain is built from TRBV7-6 and TRBJ2-3, with a tentative D call TRBD1 (6 bases). The clonotype originates from a boy aged 2 to 9 with acute lymphoblastic leukemia, due to receive a stem cell transplant. The CDR3 spells CASSLGAGSSTDTQYF. CDR3 DNA: TGTGCCAGCAGCCTGGGGGCGGGTTCCAGCACAGATACGCAGTATTTT.